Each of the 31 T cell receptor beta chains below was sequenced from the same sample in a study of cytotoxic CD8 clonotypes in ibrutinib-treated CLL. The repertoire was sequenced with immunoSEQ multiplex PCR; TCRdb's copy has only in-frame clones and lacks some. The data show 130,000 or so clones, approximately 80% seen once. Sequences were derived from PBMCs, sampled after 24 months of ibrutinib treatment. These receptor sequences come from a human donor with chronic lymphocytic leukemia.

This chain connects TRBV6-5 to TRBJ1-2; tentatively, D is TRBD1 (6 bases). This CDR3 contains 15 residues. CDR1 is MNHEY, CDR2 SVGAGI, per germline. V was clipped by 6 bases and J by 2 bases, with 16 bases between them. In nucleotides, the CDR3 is TGTGCCAGCAGCCGTACTAGGGGGACGAACTATGGCTACACCTTC. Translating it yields CASSRTRGTNYGYTF.

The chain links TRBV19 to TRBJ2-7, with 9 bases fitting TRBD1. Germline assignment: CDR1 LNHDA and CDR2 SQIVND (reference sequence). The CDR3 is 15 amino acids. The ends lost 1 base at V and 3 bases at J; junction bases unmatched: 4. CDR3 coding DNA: TGTGCCAGTAGTATAGGTTCGACAGGGGGCTACGAGCAGTACTTC. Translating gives CASSIGSTGGYEQYF.

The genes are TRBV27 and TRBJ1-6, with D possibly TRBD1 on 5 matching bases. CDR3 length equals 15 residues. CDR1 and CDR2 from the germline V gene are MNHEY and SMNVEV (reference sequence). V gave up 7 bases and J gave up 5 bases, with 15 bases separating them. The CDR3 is CASKQLDRNNSPLHF. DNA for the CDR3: TGTGCCAGCAAACAACTAGACAGAAATAATTCACCCCTCCACTTT.

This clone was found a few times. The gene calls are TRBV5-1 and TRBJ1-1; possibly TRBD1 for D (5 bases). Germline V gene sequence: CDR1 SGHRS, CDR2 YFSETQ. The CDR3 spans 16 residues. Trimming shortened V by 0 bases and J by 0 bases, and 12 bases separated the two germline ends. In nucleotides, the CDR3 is TGCGCCAGCAGCTTGGGGCCAGGGTTTATGAACACTGAAGCTTTCTTT. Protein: CASSLGPGFMNTEAFF.

The CDR3: CASSSQGGLNSPLHF. The CDR3 DNA sequence: TGTGCCAGCAGTTCCCAGGGGGGCCTTAATTCACCCCTCCACTTT. The chain combines TRBV6-5 with TRBJ1-6; 7 bases are a match to TRBD1. The CDR3 extends over 15 amino acids. Trimming removed 4 bases from V and 6 bases from J; junction bases left unmatched: 6. Germline V gives CDR1 MNHEY, CDR2 SVGAGI.

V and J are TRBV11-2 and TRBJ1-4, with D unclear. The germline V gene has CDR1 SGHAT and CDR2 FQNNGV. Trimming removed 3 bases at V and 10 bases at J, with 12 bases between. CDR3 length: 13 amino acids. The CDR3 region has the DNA TGTGCCAGCAGCTTTATGGGTGCTGTAAAACTGTTTTTT. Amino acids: CASSFMGAVKLFF.

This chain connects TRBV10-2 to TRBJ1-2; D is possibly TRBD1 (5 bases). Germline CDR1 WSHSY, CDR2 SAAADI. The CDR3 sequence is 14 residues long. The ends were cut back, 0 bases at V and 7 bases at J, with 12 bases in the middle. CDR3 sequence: CASSESRGISGYTF. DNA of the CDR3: TGCGCCAGCAGTGAGTCAAGGGGAATTAGTGGCTACACCTTC.

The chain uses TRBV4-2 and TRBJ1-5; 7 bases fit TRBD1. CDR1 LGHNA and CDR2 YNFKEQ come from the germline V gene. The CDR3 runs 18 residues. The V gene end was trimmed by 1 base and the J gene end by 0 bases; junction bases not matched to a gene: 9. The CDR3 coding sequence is TGTGCCAGCAGCCAAGCCGGGACAGAAGCATATAGCAATCAGCCCCAGCATTTT. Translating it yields CASSQAGTEAYSNQPQHF.

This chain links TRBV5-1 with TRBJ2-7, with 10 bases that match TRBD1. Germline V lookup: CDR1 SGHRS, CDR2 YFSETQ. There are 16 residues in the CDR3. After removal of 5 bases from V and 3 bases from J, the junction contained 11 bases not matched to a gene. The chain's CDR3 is CASRRVLGTGDYEQYF. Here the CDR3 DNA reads TGCGCCAGCAGGAGGGTTCTGGGGACAGGGGACTACGAGCAGTACTTC.

The CDR3 region is CASSLRETEAFF. The DNA of the CDR3 is TGTGCCAGCAGCTTAAGGGAAACTGAAGCTTTCTTT. This chain joins TRBV11-2 and TRBJ1-1; the D is unclear. There are 12 residues in the CDR3. With 2 bases removed from V and 5 bases from J, the gap between germline ends came to 6 bases. Germline CDR1 and CDR2: SGHAT and FQNNGV.

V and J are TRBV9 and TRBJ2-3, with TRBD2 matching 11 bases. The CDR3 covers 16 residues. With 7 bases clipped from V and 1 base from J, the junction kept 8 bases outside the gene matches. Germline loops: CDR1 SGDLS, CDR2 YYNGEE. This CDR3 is CASSKLAGGRTDTQYF. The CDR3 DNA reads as TGTGCCAGCTCTAAGCTAGCGGGGGGACGCACAGATACGCAGTATTTT.

CDR3 DNA sequence: TGTGCCAGCTCCCCTCTCCCGGGGGCCTTCTATAATTCACCCCTCCACTTT. It yields the protein CASSPLPGAFYNSPLHF. V gene TRBV18 combines with J gene TRBJ1-6; a possible D gene is TRBD1 (6 bases). Germline values: CDR1 KGHSH, CDR2 LQKENI. The CDR3 contains 17 residues. The V and J ends lost 6 bases and 3 bases respectively, with 18 bases between them.

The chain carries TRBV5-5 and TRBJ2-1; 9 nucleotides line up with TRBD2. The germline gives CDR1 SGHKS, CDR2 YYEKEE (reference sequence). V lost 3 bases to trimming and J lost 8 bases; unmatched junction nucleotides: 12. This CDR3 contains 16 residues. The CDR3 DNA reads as TGTGCCAGCAGCTCAGATGCGGGGGGGCCTGGGTATGAGCAGTTCTTC. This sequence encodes CASSSDAGGPGYEQFF. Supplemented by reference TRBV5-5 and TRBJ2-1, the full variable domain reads DAGVTQSPTHLIKTRGQQVTLRCSPISGHKSVSWYQQVLGQGPQFIFQYYEKEERGRGNFPDRFSARQFPNYSSELNVNALLLGDSALYLCASSSDAGGPGYEQFFGPGTRLTVL.

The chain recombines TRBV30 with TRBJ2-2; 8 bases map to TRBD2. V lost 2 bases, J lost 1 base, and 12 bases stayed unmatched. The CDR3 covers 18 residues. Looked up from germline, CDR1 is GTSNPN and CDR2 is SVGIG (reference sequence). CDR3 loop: CAWSMTLLSGGNTGELFF. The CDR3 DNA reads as TGTGCCTGGAGTATGACCCTTTTAAGCGGGGGGAACACCGGGGAGCTGTTTTTT.

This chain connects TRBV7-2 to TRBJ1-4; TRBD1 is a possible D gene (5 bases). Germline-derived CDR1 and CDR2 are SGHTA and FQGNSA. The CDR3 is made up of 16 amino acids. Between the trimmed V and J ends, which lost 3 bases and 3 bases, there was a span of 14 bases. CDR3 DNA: TGTGCCAGCAGCTTCACAACCGGGACCCCTAATGAAAAACTGTTTTTT. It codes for CASSFTTGTPNEKLFF. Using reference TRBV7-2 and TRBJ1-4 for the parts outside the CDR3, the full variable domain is GAGVSQSPSNKVTEKGKDVELRCDPISGHTALYWYRQSLGQGLEFLIYFQGNSAPDKSGLPSDRFSAERTGGSVSTLTIQRTQQEDSAVYLCASSFTTGTPNEKLFFGSGTQLSVL.

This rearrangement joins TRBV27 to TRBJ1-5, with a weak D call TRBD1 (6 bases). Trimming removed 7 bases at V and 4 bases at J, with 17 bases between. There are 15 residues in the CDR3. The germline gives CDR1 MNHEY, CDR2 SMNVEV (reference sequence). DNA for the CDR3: TGTGCCAGCAAAAGAATGGGGGGCGGGAATCAGCCCCAGCATTTT. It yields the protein CASKRMGGGNQPQHF.

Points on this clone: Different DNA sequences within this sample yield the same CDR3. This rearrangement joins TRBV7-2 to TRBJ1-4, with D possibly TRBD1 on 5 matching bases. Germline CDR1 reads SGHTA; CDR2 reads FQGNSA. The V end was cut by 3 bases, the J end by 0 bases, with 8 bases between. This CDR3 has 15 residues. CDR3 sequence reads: CASSFDSATNEKLFF. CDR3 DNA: TGTGCCAGCAGCTTCGACAGCGCAACTAATGAAAAACTGTTTTTT.

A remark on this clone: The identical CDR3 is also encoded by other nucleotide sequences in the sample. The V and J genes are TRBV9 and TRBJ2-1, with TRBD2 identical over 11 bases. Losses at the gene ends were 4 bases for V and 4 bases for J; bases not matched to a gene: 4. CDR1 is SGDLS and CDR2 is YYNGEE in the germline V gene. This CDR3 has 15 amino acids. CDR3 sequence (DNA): TGTGCCAGCAGCCCGAGACTAGCGGGGTACAATGAGCAGTTCTTC. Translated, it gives CASSPRLAGYNEQFF.

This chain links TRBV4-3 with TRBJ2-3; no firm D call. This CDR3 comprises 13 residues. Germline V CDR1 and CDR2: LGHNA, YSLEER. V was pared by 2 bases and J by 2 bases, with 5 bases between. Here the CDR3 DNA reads TGCGCCAGCAGCCAAATCTACACAGATACGCAGTATTTT. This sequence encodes CASSQIYTDTQYF.

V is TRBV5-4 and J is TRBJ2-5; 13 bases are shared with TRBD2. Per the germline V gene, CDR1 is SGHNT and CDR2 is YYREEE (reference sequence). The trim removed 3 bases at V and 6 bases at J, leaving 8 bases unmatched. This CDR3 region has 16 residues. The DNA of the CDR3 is TGTGCCAGCAGCTCTACTAGCGGGGGGGCCTTGAAGACCCAGTACTTC. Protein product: CASSSTSGGALKTQYF. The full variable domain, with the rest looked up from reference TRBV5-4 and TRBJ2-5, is ETGVTQSPTHLIKTRGQQVTLRCSSQSGHNTVSWYQQALGQGPQFIFQYYREEENGRGNFPPRFSGLQFPNYSSELNVNALELDDSALYLCASSSTSGGALKTQYFGPGTRLLVL.

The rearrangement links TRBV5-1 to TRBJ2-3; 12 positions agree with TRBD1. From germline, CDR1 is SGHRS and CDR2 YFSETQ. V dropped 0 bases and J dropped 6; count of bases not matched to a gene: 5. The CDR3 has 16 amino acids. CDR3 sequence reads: CASSLEGQGARDTQYF. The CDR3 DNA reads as TGCGCCAGCAGCTTGGAGGGACAGGGGGCAAGGGATACGCAGTATTTT.

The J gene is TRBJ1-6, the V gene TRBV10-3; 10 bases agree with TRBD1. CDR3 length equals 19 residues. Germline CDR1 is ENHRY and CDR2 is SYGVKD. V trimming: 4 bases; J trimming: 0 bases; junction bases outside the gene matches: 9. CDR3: CAISATPGQGFSYNSPLHF. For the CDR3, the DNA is TGTGCCATCAGTGCGACTCCGGGACAGGGGTTCTCCTATAATTCACCCCTCCACTTT.

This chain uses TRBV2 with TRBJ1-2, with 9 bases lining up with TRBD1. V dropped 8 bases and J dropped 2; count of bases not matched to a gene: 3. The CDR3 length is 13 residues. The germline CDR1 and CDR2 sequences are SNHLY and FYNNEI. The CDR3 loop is CASGDRENYGYTF. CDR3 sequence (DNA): TGTGCCAGCGGGGACAGGGAGAACTATGGCTACACCTTC.

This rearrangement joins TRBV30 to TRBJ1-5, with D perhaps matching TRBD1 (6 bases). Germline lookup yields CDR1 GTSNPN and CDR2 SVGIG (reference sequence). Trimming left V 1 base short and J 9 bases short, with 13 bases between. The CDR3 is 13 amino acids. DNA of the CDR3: TGTGCCTGGAGTGGTCGGGGGGCAGGGCCCCAGCATTTT. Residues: CAWSGRGAGPQHF.

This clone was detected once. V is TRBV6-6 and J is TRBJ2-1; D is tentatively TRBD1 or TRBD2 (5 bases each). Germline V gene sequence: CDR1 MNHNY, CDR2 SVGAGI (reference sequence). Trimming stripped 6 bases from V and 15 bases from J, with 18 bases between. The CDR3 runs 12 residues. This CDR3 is CASRSGTPLWFF. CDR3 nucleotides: TGTGCCAGCAGATCCGGGACCCCGTTGTGGTTCTTC.

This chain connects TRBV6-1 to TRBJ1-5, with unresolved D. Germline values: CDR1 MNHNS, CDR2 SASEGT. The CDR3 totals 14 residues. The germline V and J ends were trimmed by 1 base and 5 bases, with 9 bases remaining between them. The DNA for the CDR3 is TGTGCCAGCAGTGAAGGGCTGGCATATCAGCCCCAGCATTTT. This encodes CASSEGLAYQPQHF.

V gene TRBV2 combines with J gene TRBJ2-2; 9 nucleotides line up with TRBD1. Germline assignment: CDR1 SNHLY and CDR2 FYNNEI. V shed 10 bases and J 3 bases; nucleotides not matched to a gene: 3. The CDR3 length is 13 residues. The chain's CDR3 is CATRQGDTGELFF. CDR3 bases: TGTGCCACCAGACAGGGGGACACCGGGGAGCTGTTTTTT.

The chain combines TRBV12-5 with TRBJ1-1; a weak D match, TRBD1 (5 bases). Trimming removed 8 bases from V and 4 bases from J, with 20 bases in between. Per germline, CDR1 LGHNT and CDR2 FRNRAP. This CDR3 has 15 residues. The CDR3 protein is CASQIIPGLSTEAFF. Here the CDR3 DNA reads TGTGCTAGTCAGATAATACCAGGGCTGAGCACTGAAGCTTTCTTT.

CDR3 residues: CASSLGGYFYGYTF. The CDR3 DNA reads as TGTGCCAGCAGTTTAGGGGGATATTTCTATGGCTACACCTTC. The chain carries TRBV28 and TRBJ1-2, with a weak D call TRBD1 (5 bases). Germline CDR1 is MDHEN and CDR2 is SYDVKM. The CDR3 is 14 residues long. Trimming pared 2 bases from V and 4 bases from J, leaving 11 bases between.

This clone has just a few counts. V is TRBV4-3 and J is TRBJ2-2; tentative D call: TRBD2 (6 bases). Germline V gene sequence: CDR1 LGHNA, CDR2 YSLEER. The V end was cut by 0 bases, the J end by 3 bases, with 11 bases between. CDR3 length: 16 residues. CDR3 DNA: TGCGCCAGCAGCCAAGATTTGGAGGGGTACACCGGGGAGCTGTTTTTT. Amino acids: CASSQDLEGYTGELFF.

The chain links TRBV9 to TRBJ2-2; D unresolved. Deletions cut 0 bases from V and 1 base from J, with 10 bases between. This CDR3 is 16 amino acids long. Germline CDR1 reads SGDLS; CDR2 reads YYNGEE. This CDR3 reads CASSVGHWGNTGELFF. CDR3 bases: TGTGCCAGCAGCGTAGGCCATTGGGGGAACACCGGGGAGCTGTTTTTT.